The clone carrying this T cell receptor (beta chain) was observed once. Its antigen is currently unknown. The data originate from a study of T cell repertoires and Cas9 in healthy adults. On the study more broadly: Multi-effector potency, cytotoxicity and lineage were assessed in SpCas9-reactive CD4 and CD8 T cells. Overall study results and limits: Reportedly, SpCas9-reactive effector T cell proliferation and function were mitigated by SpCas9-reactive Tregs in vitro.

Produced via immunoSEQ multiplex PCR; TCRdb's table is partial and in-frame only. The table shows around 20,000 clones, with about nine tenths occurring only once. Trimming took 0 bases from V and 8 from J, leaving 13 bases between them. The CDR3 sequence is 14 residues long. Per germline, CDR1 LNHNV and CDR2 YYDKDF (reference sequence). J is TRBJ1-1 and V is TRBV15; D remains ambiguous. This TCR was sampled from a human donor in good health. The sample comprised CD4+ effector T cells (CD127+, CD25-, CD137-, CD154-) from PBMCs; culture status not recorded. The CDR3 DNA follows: TGTGCCACCAGCAGAGATCGTCGGACCGCCGAAGCTTTCTTT. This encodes CATSRDRRTAEAFF.